This TCR beta chain was profiled in a study of blood T cell repertoires in COVID-19. Original methodology: For nucleated cells, counts were estimated from reference gene primer amplification. Produced via immunoSEQ multiplex PCR; TCRdb's table is partial and in-frame only. That table is the source of V, J and clone size, and D and trimming were worked out from the DNA. The sample holds 59,000 or so clones, about 84% seen once. Germline loops: CDR1 SGHNT, CDR2 YYREEE (reference sequence). The CDR3 spans 16 residues. Trimming cost V 4 bases and J 2 bases; bases outside gene matches: 12. This TCR came from a man aged 55 to 70 with acute or convalescent COVID-19. This rearrangement joins TRBV5-4 to TRBJ2-7; the match to TRBD2 covers 7 bases. Material: peripheral blood. The CDR3 DNA reads as TGTGCCAGCAGCCCGGCCCTAGCGGCAACAACCTACGAGCAGTACTTC. This encodes CASSPALAATTYEQYF.